The rows below give T cell receptor beta chains drawn from one sample of a study of cytomegalovirus exposure and HLA in healthy donors. Profiled with immunoSEQ multiplex PCR; TCRdb holds only in-frame clones, not every one. The repertoire holds over 150,000 clones, around 76% seen once, with roughly 1.4% in the top ten. Sequenced material: PBMCs. These TCRs come from a man between 60 and 70 years old in good health and CMV-seronegative. Each CDR3 is given without its conserved first and last residue.

V gene	J gene	CDR3 protein
TRBV30	TRBJ2-1	AWRRTSGDYNEQF
TRBV19	TRBJ1-4	ASRQNPNEKLF
TRBV5-1	TRBJ2-5	ASHQTAGGRQETQY
TRBV27	TRBJ2-7	ASSQITRLESHEQY
TRBV30	TRBJ2-6	ASPRFGVAGANVLT
TRBV6-6	TRBJ2-5	ASRGDRQETQY
TRBV5-4	TRBJ2-2	ASSLVGQNTGELF
TRBV27	TRBJ1-6	ASSRRTGANSPLH
TRBV9	TRBJ2-3	ASSPAWGGQTADTQY
TRBV30	TRBJ1-5	AWDTGTAQPQH
TRBV30	TRBJ2-7	AWSAQGYEQY
TRBV5-1	TRBJ2-1	ASSATQVGEQF
TRBV9	TRBJ2-2	ASSARPESGELF
TRBV11-3	TRBJ2-2	ASSGTGNTGELF
TRBV14	TRBJ2-1	ASRGRSSWGEQF
TRBV5-1	TRBJ2-5	ASSLRGQGTQETQY
TRBV28	TRBJ2-1	ASSNTLGGGKFNPNNEQF
TRBV5-1	TRBJ2-3	ASSWGREVTDTQY
TRBV5-6	TRBJ2-2	ASSLDGGGSTGELF
TRBV19	TRBJ1-4	ASSGQLTTNEKLF
TRBV7-2	TRBJ1-1	ASSLGQWITEAF
TRBV7-9	TRBJ2-3	ASSLPGLAGGGDTQY
TRBV5-1	TRBJ2-1	ASSYPGVDNEQF
TRBV29-1	TRBJ2-3	SVDTGTTDTQY
TRBV7-9	TRBJ2-5	ASSSTSGGPQETQY
TRBV13	TRBJ1-5	ASSPRGQPQH
TRBV18	TRBJ1-5	ASSPGRGGNQPQH
TRBV5-1	TRBJ2-7	ASSLDRGRGKY
TRBV5-1	TRBJ2-1	ASSPREGYWF
TRBV2	TRBJ2-5	ASSESVLTRKQETQY
TRBV19	TRBJ2-5	ASSPPGVRETQY
TRBV5-8	TRBJ2-5	ASSLGPHQETQY
TRBV4-3	TRBJ2-5	ASSQARGQGGIRETQY
TRBV29-1	TRBJ2-7	SVWTGMDEQY
TRBV19	TRBJ1-5	ASINWSGASNQPQH
TRBV18	TRBJ1-1	ASSPITGGLGEAF
TRBV11-1	TRBJ1-1	ASSLIVLTEAF
TRBV6-5	TRBJ2-5	ASSSLTGGAETQY
TRBV5-1	TRBJ1-3	ASSSTGGTGNTIY
TRBV19	TRBJ2-5	ASRHEETQY
TRBV9	TRBJ2-5	ASSRETGETQY
TRBV29-1	TRBJ1-1	SVVEQDTIMNTEAF
TRBV7-2	TRBJ2-6	ASRRDRGRYLT
TRBV10-3	TRBJ1-6	AISQGQYSPLH
TRBV5-1	TRBJ1-3	ASSAQTGASGNTIY
TRBV7-2	TRBJ2-7	ASSLAREQY
TRBV10-3	TRBJ2-2	AISFGLAGSNTGELF
TRBV7-2	TRBJ1-1	ASSLVQGATEAF
TRBV10-3	TRBJ2-2	AIRGDLAGATGELF
TRBV19	TRBJ1-4	ASSTLGPRTGAEKLF
TRBV5-4	TRBJ2-3	ASSSWSVAGTDTQY
TRBV7-7	TRBJ2-1	ASSRNRPLAGDNEQF
TRBV19	TRBJ2-3	ASRLTATDTQY
TRBV29-1	TRBJ2-6	SVAKNSGGPGANVLT
TRBV11-2	TRBJ2-7	ASSFGDTSYEQY